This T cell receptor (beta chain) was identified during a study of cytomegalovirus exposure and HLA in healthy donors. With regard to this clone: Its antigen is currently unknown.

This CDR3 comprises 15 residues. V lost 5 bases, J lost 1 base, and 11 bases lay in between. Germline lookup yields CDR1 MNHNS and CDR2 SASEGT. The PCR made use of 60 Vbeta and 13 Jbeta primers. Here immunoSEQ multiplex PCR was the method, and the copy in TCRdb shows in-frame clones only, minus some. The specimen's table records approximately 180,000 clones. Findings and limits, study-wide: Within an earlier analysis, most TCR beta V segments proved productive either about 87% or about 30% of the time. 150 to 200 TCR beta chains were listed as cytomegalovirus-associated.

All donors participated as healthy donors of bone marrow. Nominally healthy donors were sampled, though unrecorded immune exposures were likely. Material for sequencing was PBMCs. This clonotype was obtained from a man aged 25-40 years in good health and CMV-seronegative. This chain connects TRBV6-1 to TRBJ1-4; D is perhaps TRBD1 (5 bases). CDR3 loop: CASSSGGGTNEKLFF. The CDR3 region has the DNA TGTGCCAGCAGTTCGGGGGGTGGAACTAATGAAAAACTGTTTTTT.